One and the same sample provided the 16 T cell receptor beta chains below, sequenced in a study of blood T cell repertoires in COVID-19. Assay used: immunoSEQ multiplex PCR; TCRdb lists only in-frame clones, some missing. Among around 380,000 clones listed, about 90% were seen once. The sample was PBMCs or T cells enriched from blood (not recorded which). The source is a young man who had recovered from COVID-19.

The chain recombines TRBV12-3 or TRBV12-4 with TRBJ2-7; perhaps TRBD2 as D (5 bases). The CDR3 is made up of 12 amino acids. V gave up 3 bases and J gave up 6 bases, with 9 bases separating them. CDR3 protein: CASSLAGSEQYF. The DNA of the CDR3 is TGTGCCAGCAGTTTGGCGGGCAGCGAGCAGTACTTC.

The chain has TRBV5-1 and TRBJ1-1; TRBD1 agrees at 8 bases. Germline CDR1 reads SGHRS; CDR2 reads YFSETQ. The CDR3 totals 15 residues. The junction had 4 bases not matched to a gene; V was cut back by 0 bases and J by 3 bases. The CDR3: CASSLEPGGHTEAFF. The CDR3 region has the DNA TGCGCCAGCAGCTTGGAGCCAGGGGGCCACACTGAAGCTTTCTTT. Together with reference TRBV5-1 and TRBJ1-1, the CDR3 gives the full variable domain: KAGVTQTPRYLIKTRGQQVTLSCSPISGHRSVSWYQQTPGQGLQFLFEYFSETQRNKGNFPGRFSGRQFSNSRSEMNVSTLELGDSALYLCASSLEPGGHTEAFFGQGTRLTVV.

The chain combines TRBV30 with TRBJ2-1, with unresolved D. Germline values: CDR1 GTSNPN, CDR2 SVGIG (reference sequence). The V and J ends lost 7 bases and 7 bases respectively, with 11 bases between them. This CDR3 contains 11 residues. CDR3 loop: CASLLGNEQFF. Written as DNA, the CDR3 is TGTGCCTCCCTTCTCGGGAATGAGCAGTTCTTC.

About this clone itself: Other DNA sequences within the sample encode an identical CDR3. The rearrangement uses TRBV18 and TRBJ1-1; D perhaps matches TRBD1 (6 bases). Germline V gene data show CDR1 as KGHSH and CDR2 as LQKENI. This CDR3 contains 14 residues. The V end was cut by 3 bases, the J end by 2 bases, with 10 bases between. As DNA, the CDR3 is TGTGCCAGCTCACCCAGGGGTGGAAACACTGAAGCTTTCTTT. It specifies CASSPRGGNTEAFF. Using reference TRBV18 and TRBJ1-1 for the parts outside the CDR3, the full variable domain is NAGVMQNPRHLVRRRGQEARLRCSPMKGHSHVYWYRQLPEEGLKFMVYLQKENIIDESGMPKERFSAEFPKEGPSILRIQQVVRGDSAAYFCASSPRGGNTEAFFGQGTRLTVV.

The chain couples TRBV2 to TRBJ1-1; D might be TRBD1 (6 bases). This CDR3 comprises 12 residues. From germline, CDR1 is SNHLY and CDR2 FYNNEI. Trimming took off 8 bases at V and 6 bases at J, with 13 bases between the two ends. The CDR3 region is CASEGVAAEAFF. CDR3 nucleotides: TGTGCCAGCGAGGGGGTGGCAGCTGAAGCTTTCTTT.

The CDR3 sequence: CASGSTDSWTQYF. CDR3 coding DNA: TGTGCTAGTGGTTCGACAGACAGCTGGACGCAGTATTTT. The chain employs TRBV12-5 and TRBJ2-3; D might be TRBD1 (5 bases). The V gene lost 4 bases and the J gene lost 9 bases, with 14 bases spanning the gap. Germline V gene data show CDR1 as LGHNT and CDR2 as FRNRAP. The CDR3 sequence is 13 residues long.

This clone came up a few times. CDR3 protein: CASSFSGDSGNTIYF. DNA of the CDR3: TGCGCCAGCAGCTTTTCAGGGGACTCTGGAAACACCATATATTTT. The rearrangement joins TRBV5-1 to TRBJ1-3, with D tentatively TRBD1 (6 bases). Germline CDR1 SGHRS, CDR2 YFSETQ. This CDR3 region has 15 residues. V was pared by 2 bases and J by 0 bases, with 9 bases between. The full variable domain, with the rest looked up from reference TRBV5-1 and TRBJ1-3, is KAGVTQTPRYLIKTRGQQVTLSCSPISGHRSVSWYQQTPGQGLQFLFEYFSETQRNKGNFPGRFSGRQFSNSRSEMNVSTLELGDSALYLCASSFSGDSGNTIYFGEGSWLTVV.

This clone occurred a few times. The chain has TRBV7-3 and TRBJ2-1; TRBD1 is a possible D gene (6 bases). Germline V lookup: CDR1 SGHTA, CDR2 FQGTGA. The ends were cut back, 6 bases at V and 6 bases at J, with 18 bases in the middle. The CDR3 is 15 amino acids. CDR3 coding DNA: TGTGCCAGCAGTCTAGGGGGTTCTTGGGGCAATGAGCAGTTCTTC. It specifies CASSLGGSWGNEQFF.

This chain's CDR3 is CASSYIRSNYGYTF. CDR3 nucleotide sequence: TGTGCCAGCAGTTACATAAGGAGCAACTATGGCTACACCTTC. The chain links TRBV6-5 to TRBJ1-2; no firm D call. The germline V gene has CDR1 MNHEY and CDR2 SVGAGI. The CDR3 spans 14 residues. V shed 2 bases and J shed 2 bases, with 9 bases lying between them.

The V and J genes are TRBV5-1 and TRBJ1-4; 10 nucleotides align to TRBD1. The CDR3 is 15 amino acids. Germline V gene data show CDR1 as SGHRS and CDR2 as YFSETQ. With 4 bases clipped from V and 5 bases from J, the junction kept 5 bases outside the gene matches. The CDR3 spells CASSTRTGGNEKLFF. The CDR3 DNA reads TGCGCCAGCAGCACTCGGACAGGGGGAAATGAAAAACTGTTTTTT.

This sequence joins TRBV7-2 and TRBJ1-2; D uncertain. Germline V gene sequence: CDR1 SGHTA, CDR2 FQGNSA. CDR3 size: 15 residues. V lost 5 bases and J lost 4, with 17 bases in between. CDR3 coding DNA: TGTGCCAGCAGCCTGAGACGGCCTACGGGCTATGGCTACACCTTC. Amino acid sequence: CASSLRRPTGYGYTF.

The genes are TRBV5-4 and TRBJ1-4, with D unresolved. The CDR3 totals 14 residues. V dropped 1 base and J dropped 1 base, with 5 bases sitting between them. Looked up from germline, CDR1 is SGHNT and CDR2 is YYREEE (reference sequence). CDR3: CASSLPGTNEKLFF. CDR3 coding DNA: TGTGCCAGCAGCTTGCCGGGAACTAATGAAAAACTGTTTTTT.

This clone was observed a single time. The chain recombines TRBV5-1 with TRBJ1-2, with D possibly matching TRBD1 (5 bases). The CDR3 spans 14 residues. V was clipped by 3 bases and J by 8 bases, with 17 bases between them. The V gene's germline CDR1 is SGHRS and CDR2 YFSETQ. CDR3 sequence (DNA): TGCGCCAGCAGCTCCGGGACGGCGGGGGAGGGCTACACCTTC. This sequence encodes CASSSGTAGEGYTF.

The V gene is TRBV30, the J gene TRBJ1-4, with unresolved D. V was shortened by 0 bases and J by 8 bases, with 4 bases between the two germline ends. Germline CDR1 and CDR2: GTSNPN and SVGIG (reference sequence). This CDR3 has 11 residues. For the CDR3, the DNA is TGTGCCTGGAGTGTAGCAGAAAAACTGTTTTTT. Translating it yields CAWSVAEKLFF.

This sequence joins TRBV18 and TRBJ2-3; D is possibly TRBD2 (6 bases). Germline V gene lookup returns CDR1 KGHSH and CDR2 LQKENI. Trimming left V 3 bases short and J 3 bases short, with 13 bases between. The CDR3 length is 15 residues. The CDR3 sequence: CASSPTQSGTDTQYF. The CDR3 region has the DNA TGTGCCAGCTCACCCACCCAGAGCGGGACAGATACGCAGTATTTT.

CDR3 residues: CASTPPGLHYGYTF. In nucleotides, the CDR3 is TGTGCCAGCACGCCCCCCGGGTTGCACTATGGCTACACCTTC. The chain is built from TRBV7-9 and TRBJ1-2; D remains ambiguous. Germline-derived CDR1 and CDR2 are SEHNR and FQNEAQ (reference sequence). The CDR3 totals 14 residues. V lost 7 bases, J lost 3 bases, and 15 bases lay in between.